A selection of T cell receptor beta chains follows, all from one sample in a study of T cell responses to AZD1222 COVID-19 vaccine. Measured with immunoSEQ multiplex PCR; TCRdb has only the in-frame clones, and not every one. Among around 200,000 clones, 90% to 95% were seen once, and the ten largest hold 1.5% to 2%. The sequencing used peripheral blood, collected 28 days after the second AZD1222 dose. The receptors were sampled from an adult who received the AZD1222 COVID-19 vaccine. CDR3s include the opening cysteine and the closing phenylalanine or tryptophan. The order of the fields is V gene, J gene, clone size, D gene, CDR3 protein, CDR3 DNA. D genes are given only for firm matches. Rows give clone size only sometimes, using once, few, many, or a class for an expanded clone.

v_call: TRBV3-1/TRBV3-2
j_call: TRBJ1-1
clone_size: once
d_call: .
cdr3_aa: CASSQVPREAFF
cdr3_nt: TGTGCCAGCAGCCAAGTCCCACGTGAAGCTTTCTTT

v_call: TRBV6-4
j_call: TRBJ1-1
clone_size: .
d_call: .
cdr3_aa: CASSDSIWGTEAFF
cdr3_nt: TGTGCCAGCAGTGACTCGATATGGGGTACTGAAGCTTTCTTT

v_call: TRBV2
j_call: TRBJ1-6
clone_size: .
d_call: TRBD1
cdr3_aa: CASRRGQGRGSSPLHF
cdr3_nt: TGTGCCAGCAGGAGGGGACAGGGCAGGGGTAGTTCACCCCTCCACTTT

v_call: TRBV4-3
j_call: TRBJ2-3
clone_size: .
d_call: .
cdr3_aa: CASSQDQGEATDTQYF
cdr3_nt: TGCGCCAGCAGCCAAGATCAGGGAGAAGCGACAGATACGCAGTATTTT

v_call: TRBV15
j_call: TRBJ2-4
clone_size: .
d_call: .
cdr3_aa: CATSRERGDIQYF
cdr3_nt: TGTGCCACCAGCCGGGAAAGAGGTGACATTCAGTACTTC

v_call: TRBV7-9
j_call: TRBJ2-1
clone_size: .
d_call: .
cdr3_aa: CASSPRDFANEQFF
cdr3_nt: TGTGCCAGCAGCCCCCGGGACTTTGCCAATGAGCAGTTCTTC

v_call: TRBV7-8
j_call: TRBJ1-1
clone_size: .
d_call: TRBD1
cdr3_aa: CASSLHRDRGDTEAFF
cdr3_nt: TGTGCCAGCAGCTTACACCGGGACAGGGGAGACACTGAAGCTTTCTTT

v_call: TRBV6-5
j_call: TRBJ2-7
clone_size: .
d_call: .
cdr3_aa: CASSSGPSYEQYF
cdr3_nt: TGTGCCAGCAGTAGTGGACCCTCCTACGAGCAGTACTTC

v_call: TRBV7-9
j_call: TRBJ2-5
clone_size: .
d_call: .
cdr3_aa: CASSWVKETQYF
cdr3_nt: TGTGCCAGCAGCTGGGTTAAAGAGACCCAGTACTTC

v_call: TRBV3-1/TRBV3-2
j_call: TRBJ2-3
clone_size: .
d_call: TRBD2
cdr3_aa: CASSPLAGHTPDTQYF
cdr3_nt: TGTGCCAGCAGCCCCTTAGCGGGACATACTCCCGATACGCAGTATTTT

v_call: TRBV6-1
j_call: TRBJ2-5
clone_size: .
d_call: .
cdr3_aa: CASSEGKGPQETQYF
cdr3_nt: TGTGCCAGCAGTGAAGGGAAGGGTCCCCAAGAGACCCAGTACTTC

v_call: TRBV27
j_call: TRBJ1-5
clone_size: .
d_call: .
cdr3_aa: CASSSSIPGRKPQHF
cdr3_nt: TGTGCCAGCAGTTCCAGCATCCCGGGGCGGAAGCCCCAGCATTTT

v_call: TRBV15
j_call: TRBJ2-1
clone_size: .
d_call: .
cdr3_aa: CATSRAGFDNEQFF
cdr3_nt: TGTGCCACCAGCAGAGCGGGTTTCGACAATGAGCAGTTCTTC

v_call: TRBV29-1
j_call: TRBJ1-1
clone_size: .
d_call: TRBD1
cdr3_aa: CSVGQGDTEAFF
cdr3_nt: TGCAGCGTTGGGCAGGGGGACACTGAAGCTTTCTTT

v_call: TRBV7-3
j_call: TRBJ2-3
clone_size: .
d_call: .
cdr3_aa: CASSLKGASGSTDTQYF
cdr3_nt: TGTGCCAGCAGCTTAAAGGGGGCTAGCGGGAGCACAGATACGCAGTATTTT

v_call: TRBV10-3
j_call: TRBJ1-6
clone_size: .
d_call: .
cdr3_aa: CAISVSGQGKGFNSPLHF
cdr3_nt: TGTGCCATCAGTGTTTCAGGGCAGGGGAAGGGGTTTAATTCACCCCTCCACTTT

v_call: TRBV28
j_call: TRBJ2-7
clone_size: .
d_call: TRBD1
cdr3_aa: CATTSDRATYEQYF
cdr3_nt: TGTGCCACCACCTCAGACAGGGCAACCTACGAGCAGTACTTC

v_call: TRBV28
j_call: TRBJ2-5
clone_size: .
d_call: .
cdr3_aa: CASSSPALQETQYF
cdr3_nt: TGTGCCAGCAGTTCGCCTGCCCTGCAAGAGACCCAGTACTTC

v_call: TRBV5-6
j_call: TRBJ2-2
clone_size: .
d_call: .
cdr3_aa: CASSRVGGELFF
cdr3_nt: TGTGCCAGCAGTCGGGTGGGCGGGGAGCTGTTTTTT

v_call: TRBV6-5
j_call: TRBJ2-7
clone_size: .
d_call: TRBD1
cdr3_aa: CASSYPGGEQYF
cdr3_nt: TGTGCCAGCAGTTACCCAGGGGGCGAGCAGTACTTC

v_call: TRBV7-9
j_call: TRBJ1-5
clone_size: .
d_call: .
cdr3_aa: CASSFSNQPQHF
cdr3_nt: TGTGCCAGCAGCTTTTCCAATCAGCCCCAGCATTTT

v_call: TRBV11-3
j_call: TRBJ1-6
clone_size: .
d_call: .
cdr3_aa: CASSLEAESSYNSPLHF
cdr3_nt: TGTGCCAGCAGCTTAGAGGCGGAGAGCTCCTATAATTCACCCCTCCACTTT